This T cell receptor (beta chain) originates from a study of graft-versus-host responses after intestinal transplantation. Data came from immunoSEQ multiplex PCR; TCRdb stores just in-frame clones and leaves some out. The repertoire holds roughly 73,000 clones, roughly 91% seen once, with around 8.6% in the top ten. V gave up 3 bases and J gave up 4 bases, with 17 bases separating them. The CDR3 spans 15 residues. Germline V gives CDR1 SGDLS, CDR2 YYNGEE. With regard to this clone: Its cognate antigen is unknown.

Sequencing used unstimulated CD8+ T cells sorted from spleen or lymph node cells, obtained before transplant. The V call is TRBV9, the J call TRBJ2-7; D is possibly TRBD2 (6 bases). The TCR comes from a human donor who was the organ donor for an intestinal transplant. The CDR3 reads CASSAPDGGEYEQYF. The CDR3 DNA is TGTGCCAGCAGCGCCCCGGACGGGGGAGAGTACGAGCAGTACTTC.